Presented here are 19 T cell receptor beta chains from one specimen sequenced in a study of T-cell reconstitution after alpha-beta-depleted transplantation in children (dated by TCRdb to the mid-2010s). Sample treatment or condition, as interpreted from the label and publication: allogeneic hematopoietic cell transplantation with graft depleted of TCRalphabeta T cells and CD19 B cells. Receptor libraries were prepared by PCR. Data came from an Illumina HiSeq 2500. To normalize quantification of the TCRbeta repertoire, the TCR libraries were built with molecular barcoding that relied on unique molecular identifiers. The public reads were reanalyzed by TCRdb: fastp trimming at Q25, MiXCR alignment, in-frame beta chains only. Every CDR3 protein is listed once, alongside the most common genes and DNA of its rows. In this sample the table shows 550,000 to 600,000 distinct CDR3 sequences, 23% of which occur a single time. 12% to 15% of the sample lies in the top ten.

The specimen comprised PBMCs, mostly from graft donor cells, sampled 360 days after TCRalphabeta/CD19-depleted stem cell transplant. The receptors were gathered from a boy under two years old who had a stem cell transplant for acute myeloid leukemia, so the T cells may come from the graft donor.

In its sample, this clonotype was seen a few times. CDR3 nucleotides: TGCGCCAGCACCAGCTTCCCCCCCACAGGATTTGCTAACTATGGCTACACCTTC. Protein: CASTSFPPTGFANYGYTF. J is TRBJ1-2 and V is TRBV5-1; D possibly corresponds to TRBD1 (5 bases). V was shortened by 6 bases and J by 0 bases, with 24 bases between the two germline ends. This CDR3 region has 18 residues. Germline V gene sequence: CDR1 SGHRS, CDR2 YFSETQ.

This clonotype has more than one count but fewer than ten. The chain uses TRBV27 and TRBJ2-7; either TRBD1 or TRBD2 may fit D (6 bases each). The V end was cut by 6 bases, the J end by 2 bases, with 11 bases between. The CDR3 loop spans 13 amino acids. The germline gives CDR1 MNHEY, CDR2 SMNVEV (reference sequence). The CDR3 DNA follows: TGTGCCAGCAGGGGGGGCCTTACCTACGAGCAGTACTTC. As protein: CASRGGLTYEQYF.

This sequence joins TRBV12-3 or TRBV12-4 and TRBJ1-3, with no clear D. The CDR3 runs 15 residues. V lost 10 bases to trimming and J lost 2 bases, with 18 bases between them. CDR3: CATDSSLIPGNTIYF. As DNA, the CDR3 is TGTGCCACCGATAGCTCCCTAATTCCTGGAAACACCATATATTTT.

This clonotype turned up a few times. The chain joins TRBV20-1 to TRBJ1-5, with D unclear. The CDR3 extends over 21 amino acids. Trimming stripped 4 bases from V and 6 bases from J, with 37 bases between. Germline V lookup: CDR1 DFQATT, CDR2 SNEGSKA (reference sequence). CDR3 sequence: CSATPALLGKDRIVRGQPQHF. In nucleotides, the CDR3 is TGCAGTGCTACCCCTGCCCTCTTAGGGAAAGATCGGATAGTACGAGGTCAGCCCCAGCATTTT.

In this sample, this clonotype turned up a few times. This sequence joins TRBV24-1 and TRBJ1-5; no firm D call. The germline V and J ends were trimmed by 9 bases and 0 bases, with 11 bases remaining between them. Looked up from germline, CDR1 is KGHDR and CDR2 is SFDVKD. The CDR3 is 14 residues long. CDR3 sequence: CATQRADSNQPQHF. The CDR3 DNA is TGTGCCACCCAACGGGCGGATAGCAATCAGCCCCAGCATTTT.

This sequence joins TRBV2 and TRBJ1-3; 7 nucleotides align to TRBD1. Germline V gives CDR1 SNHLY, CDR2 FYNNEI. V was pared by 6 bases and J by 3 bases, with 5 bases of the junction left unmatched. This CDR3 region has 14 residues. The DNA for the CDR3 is TGTGCCAGCAGGGCGACAGGGTTTGGAAACACCATATATTTT. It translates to CASRATGFGNTIYF.

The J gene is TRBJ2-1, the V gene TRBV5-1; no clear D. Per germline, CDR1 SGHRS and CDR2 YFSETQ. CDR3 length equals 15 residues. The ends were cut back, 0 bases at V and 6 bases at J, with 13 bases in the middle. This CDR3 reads CASSLGLTVGNEQFF. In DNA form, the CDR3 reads TGCGCCAGCAGCTTGGGTTTAACTGTCGGCAATGAGCAGTTCTTC.

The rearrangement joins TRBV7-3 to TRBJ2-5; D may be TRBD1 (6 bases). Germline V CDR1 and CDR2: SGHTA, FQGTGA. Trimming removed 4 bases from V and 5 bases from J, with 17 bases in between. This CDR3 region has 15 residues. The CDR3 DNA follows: TGTGCCAGCAGCTCGTCGGGCCTAAGGGGGGAGACCCAGTACTTC. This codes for CASSSSGLRGETQYF.

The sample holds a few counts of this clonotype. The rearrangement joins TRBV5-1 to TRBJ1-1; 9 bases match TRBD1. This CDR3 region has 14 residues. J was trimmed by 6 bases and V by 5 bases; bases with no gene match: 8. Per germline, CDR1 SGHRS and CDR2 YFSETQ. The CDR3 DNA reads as TGCGCCAGCAGTCCGGGACAGGGAAGGGCTGAAGCTTTCTTT. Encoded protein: CASSPGQGRAEAFF. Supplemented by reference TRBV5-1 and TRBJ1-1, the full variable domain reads KAGVTQTPRYLIKTRGQQVTLSCSPISGHRSVSWYQQTPGQGLQFLFEYFSETQRNKGNFPGRFSGRQFSNSRSEMNVSTLELGDSALYLCASSPGQGRAEAFFGQGTRLTVV.

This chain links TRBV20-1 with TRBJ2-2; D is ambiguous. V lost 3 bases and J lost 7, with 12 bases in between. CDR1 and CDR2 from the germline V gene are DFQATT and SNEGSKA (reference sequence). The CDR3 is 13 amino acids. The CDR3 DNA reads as TGCAGTGCTAGCGGCTCTATTGGCGGGGAGCTGTTTTTT. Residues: CSASGSIGGELFF.

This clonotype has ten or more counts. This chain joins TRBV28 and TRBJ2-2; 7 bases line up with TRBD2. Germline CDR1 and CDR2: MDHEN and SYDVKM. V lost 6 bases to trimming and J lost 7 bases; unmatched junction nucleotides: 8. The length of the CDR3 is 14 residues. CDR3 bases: TGTGCCAGCAGCCCGGGACTACCTGTCGGGGAGCTGTTTTTT. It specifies CASSPGLPVGELFF.

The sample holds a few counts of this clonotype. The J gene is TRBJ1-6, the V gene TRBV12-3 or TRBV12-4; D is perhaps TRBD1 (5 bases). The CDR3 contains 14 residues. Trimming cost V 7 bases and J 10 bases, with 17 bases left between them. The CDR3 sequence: CASNSDSFRSPLHF. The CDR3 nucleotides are TGTGCCAGCAATTCAGACAGTTTTAGGTCACCCCTCCACTTT.

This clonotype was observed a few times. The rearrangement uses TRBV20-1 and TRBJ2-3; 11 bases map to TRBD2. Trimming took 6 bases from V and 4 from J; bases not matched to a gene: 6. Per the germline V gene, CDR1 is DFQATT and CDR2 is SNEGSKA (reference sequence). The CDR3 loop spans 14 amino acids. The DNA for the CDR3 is TGCAGTGCGTTAGCGGGGGGGCAGCCAGATACGCAGTATTTT. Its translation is CSALAGGQPDTQYF.

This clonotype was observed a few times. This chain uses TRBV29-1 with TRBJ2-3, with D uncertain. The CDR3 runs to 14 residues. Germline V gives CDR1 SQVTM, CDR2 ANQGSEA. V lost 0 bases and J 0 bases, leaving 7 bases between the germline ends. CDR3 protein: CSVEDSGSTDTQYF. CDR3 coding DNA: TGCAGCGTTGAAGATTCCGGTAGCACAGATACGCAGTATTTT.

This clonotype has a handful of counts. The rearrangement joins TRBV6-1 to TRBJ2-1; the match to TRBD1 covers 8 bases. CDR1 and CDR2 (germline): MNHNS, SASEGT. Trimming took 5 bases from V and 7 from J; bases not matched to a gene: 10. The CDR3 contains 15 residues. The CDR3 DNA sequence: TGTGCCAGCAGTCTTGACAGGGGATTTCGGAATGAGCAGTTCTTC. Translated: CASSLDRGFRNEQFF.

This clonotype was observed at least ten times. CDR3 nucleotide sequence: TGTGCCAGCAGTTACGCCACGAACCGACTAGCGGGATACAATGAGCAGTTCTTC. Protein: CASSYATNRLAGYNEQFF. This chain connects TRBV6-2 or TRBV6-3 to TRBJ2-1, with 11 nucleotides matching TRBD2. Germline lookup yields CDR1 MNHEY and CDR2 SVGEGT. V lost 2 bases and J lost 4; bases outside the gene matches: 10. This CDR3 spans 18 amino acids.

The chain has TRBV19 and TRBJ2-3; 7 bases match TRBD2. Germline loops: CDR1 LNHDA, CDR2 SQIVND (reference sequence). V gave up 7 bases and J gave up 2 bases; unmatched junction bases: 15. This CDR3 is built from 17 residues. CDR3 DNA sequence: TGTGCCAGTACCCCGAACGGGAGGAGTATTTCCACAGATACGCAGTATTTT. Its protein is CASTPNGRSISTDTQYF.

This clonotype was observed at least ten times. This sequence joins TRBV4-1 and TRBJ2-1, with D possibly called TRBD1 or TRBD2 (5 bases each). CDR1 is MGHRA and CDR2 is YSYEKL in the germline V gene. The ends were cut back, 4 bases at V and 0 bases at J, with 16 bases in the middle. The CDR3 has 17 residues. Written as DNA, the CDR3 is TGCGCCAGCAGCCGTTCCCCAGGGACCCTCTCCTACAATGAGCAGTTCTTC. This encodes CASSRSPGTLSYNEQFF.

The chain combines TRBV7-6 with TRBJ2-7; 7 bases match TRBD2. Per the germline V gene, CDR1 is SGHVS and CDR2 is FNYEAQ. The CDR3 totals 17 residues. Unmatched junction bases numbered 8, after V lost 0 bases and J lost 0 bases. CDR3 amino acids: CASSLARGGGSSYEQYV. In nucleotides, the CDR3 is TGTGCCAGCAGCTTAGCGCGGGGCGGCGGGAGCTCCTACGAGCAGTACGTC.